This T cell receptor (beta chain) is from a study of blood T cell repertoires in COVID-19. The CDR3 consists of 17 residues. Germline CDR1 reads SNHLY; CDR2 reads FYNNEI. Deletions cut 0 bases from V and 5 bases from J, with 19 bases between. Produced via immunoSEQ multiplex PCR; TCRdb's table is partial and in-frame only. The sample has about half a million clones; around nine tenths are singletons. Sequenced material: PBMCs or T cells enriched from blood (not recorded which). The receptor was isolated from a woman aged 55 to 70 who had recovered from COVID-19. This chain connects TRBV2 to TRBJ1-1; D ambiguous. As DNA, the CDR3 is TGTGCCAGCAGTGAAGCTTTGGTAGGCAGCTCGGGGACTGAAGCTTTCTTT. This codes for CASSEALVGSSGTEAFF. Using reference TRBV2 and TRBJ1-1 for the parts outside the CDR3, the full variable domain is EPEVTQTPSHQVTQMGQEVILRCVPISNHLYFYWYRQILGQKVEFLVSFYNNEISEKSEIFDDQFSVERPDGSNFTLKIRSTKLEDSAMYFCASSEALVGSSGTEAFFGQGTRLTVV.